The present TCR beta chain was sequenced within a study of blood T cells in healthy people across ages. Study-wide points: Without sorted subsets, naive and antigen-experienced compartments could not be conclusively compared. Because donor CMV status was unknown, expanded clonotype changes were possibly confounded.

With V trimmed by 2 bases and J by 3 bases, 4 bases remained unmatched. CDR3 length: 13 residues. CDR1 is SQVTM and CDR2 is ANQGSEA in the germline V gene. A second PCR of 7 to 11 cycles used a sample-barcoded 5' primer and a J-beta primer mix. From the 5' RACE reads, TCRdb called clonotypes with MiXCR, one entry per CDR3 protein. In the table there are 800,000 or so distinct CDR3 sequences, approximately 25% of which are singletons. Only a few counts were recorded for this clonotype. Its cognate antigen is unknown. These sequences were also reported in another study, on T cells of mothers and their children. From that paper: Each mother gave over 8.5 million TCR beta CDR3 reads; each child, a few million.

Sample: blood. This chain connects TRBV29-1 to TRBJ2-7; 7 bases align to TRBD1. This TCR was recovered from a boy younger than 18 in good health. CDR3 sequence: CSVESAGGYEQYF. Here the CDR3 DNA reads TGCAGCGTTGAAAGCGCAGGGGGCTACGAGCAGTACTTC.